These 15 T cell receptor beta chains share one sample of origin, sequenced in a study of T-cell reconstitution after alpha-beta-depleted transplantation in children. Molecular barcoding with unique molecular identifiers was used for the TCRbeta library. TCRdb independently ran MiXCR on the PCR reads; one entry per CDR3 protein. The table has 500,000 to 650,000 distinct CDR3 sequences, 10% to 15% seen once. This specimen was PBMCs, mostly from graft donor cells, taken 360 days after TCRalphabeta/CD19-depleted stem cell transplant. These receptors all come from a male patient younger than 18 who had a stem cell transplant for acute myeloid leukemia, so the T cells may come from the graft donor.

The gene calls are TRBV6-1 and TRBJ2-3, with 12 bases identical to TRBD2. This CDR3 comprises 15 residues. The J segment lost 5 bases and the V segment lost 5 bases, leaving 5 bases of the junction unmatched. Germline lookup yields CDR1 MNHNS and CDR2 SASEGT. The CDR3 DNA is TGTGCCAGCAGTCGACTAGCGGGAGCGTTAGATACGCAGTATTTT. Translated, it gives CASSRLAGALDTQYF.

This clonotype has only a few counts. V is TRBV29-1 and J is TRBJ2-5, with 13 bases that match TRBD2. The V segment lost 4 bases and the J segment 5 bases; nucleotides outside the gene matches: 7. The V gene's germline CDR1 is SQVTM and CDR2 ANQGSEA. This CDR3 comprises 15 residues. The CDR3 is CSVVGLAGRGETQYF. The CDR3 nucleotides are TGCAGCGTTGTGGGACTAGCGGGACGTGGGGAGACCCAGTACTTC.

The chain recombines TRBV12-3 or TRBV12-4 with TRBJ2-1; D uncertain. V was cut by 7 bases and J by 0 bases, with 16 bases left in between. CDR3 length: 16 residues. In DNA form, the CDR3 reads TGTGCCAGCACCCCTGGGGTAAAGGGCTCCTACAATGAGCAGTTCTTC. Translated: CASTPGVKGSYNEQFF.

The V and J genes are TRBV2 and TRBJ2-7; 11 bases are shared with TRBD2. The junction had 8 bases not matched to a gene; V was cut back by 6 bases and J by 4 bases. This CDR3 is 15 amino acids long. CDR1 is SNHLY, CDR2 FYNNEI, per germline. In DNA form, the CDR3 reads TGTGCCAGCAGAGAATCACTAGCGGGAGTATACGAGCAGTACTTC. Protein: CASRESLAGVYEQYF.

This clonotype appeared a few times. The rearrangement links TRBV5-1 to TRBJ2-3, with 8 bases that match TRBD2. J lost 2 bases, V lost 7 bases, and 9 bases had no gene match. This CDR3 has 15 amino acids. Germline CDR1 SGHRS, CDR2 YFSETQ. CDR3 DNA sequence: TGCGCCAGCTCGAGCGGGAGATGGGTCACAGATACGCAGTATTTT. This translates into CASSSGRWVTDTQYF.

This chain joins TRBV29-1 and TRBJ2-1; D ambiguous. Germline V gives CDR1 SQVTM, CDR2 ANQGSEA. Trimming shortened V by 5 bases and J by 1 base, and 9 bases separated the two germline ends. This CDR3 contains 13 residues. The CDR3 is CSVHPYSYNEQFF. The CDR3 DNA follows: TGCAGCGTTCACCCTTATTCCTACAATGAGCAGTTCTTC.

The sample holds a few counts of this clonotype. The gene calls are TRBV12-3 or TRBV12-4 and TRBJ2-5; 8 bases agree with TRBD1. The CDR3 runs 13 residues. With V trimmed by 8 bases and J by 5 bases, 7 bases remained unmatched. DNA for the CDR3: TGTGCCAGCTGGGGCAGGGGGCTCGAGACCCAGTACTTC. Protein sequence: CASWGRGLETQYF.

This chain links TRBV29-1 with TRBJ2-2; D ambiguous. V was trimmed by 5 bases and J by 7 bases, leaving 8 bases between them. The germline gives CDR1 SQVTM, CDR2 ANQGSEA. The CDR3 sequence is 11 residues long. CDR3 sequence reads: CSVRRVGELFF. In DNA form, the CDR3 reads TGCAGCGTTCGACGGGTCGGGGAGCTGTTTTTT.

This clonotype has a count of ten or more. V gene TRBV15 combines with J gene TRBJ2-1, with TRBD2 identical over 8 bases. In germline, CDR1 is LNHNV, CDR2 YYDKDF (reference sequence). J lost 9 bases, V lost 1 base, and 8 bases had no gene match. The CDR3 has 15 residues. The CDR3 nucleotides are TGTGCCACCAGCAGAGGGGACGGGAGGGCCGTTGAGCAGTTCTTC. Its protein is CATSRGDGRAVEQFF.

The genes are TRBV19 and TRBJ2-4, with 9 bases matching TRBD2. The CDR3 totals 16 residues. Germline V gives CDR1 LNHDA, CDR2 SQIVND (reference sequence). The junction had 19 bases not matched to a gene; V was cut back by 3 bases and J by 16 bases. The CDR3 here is CASSMVPGLASGEEYF. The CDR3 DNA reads TGTGCCAGTAGTATGGTCCCCGGACTAGCGTCGGGGGAAGAATACTTC.

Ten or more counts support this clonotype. CDR3 residues: CSVYLAGGLVDTQYF. CDR3 nucleotides: TGCAGCGTTTATTTAGCGGGGGGGCTTGTAGATACGCAGTATTTT. The chain links TRBV29-1 to TRBJ2-3; 11 bases map to TRBD2. CDR1 and CDR2 from the germline V gene are SQVTM and ANQGSEA. V was clipped by 5 bases and J by 5 bases; unmatched bases: 9. The CDR3 totals 15 residues.

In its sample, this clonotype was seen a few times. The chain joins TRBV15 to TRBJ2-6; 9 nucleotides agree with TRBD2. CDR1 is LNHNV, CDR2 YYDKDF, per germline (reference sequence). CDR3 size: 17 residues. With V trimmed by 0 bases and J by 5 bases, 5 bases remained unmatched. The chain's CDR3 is CATSRETSGTWANVLTF. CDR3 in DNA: TGTGCCACCAGCAGAGAGACTAGCGGAACCTGGGCCAACGTCCTGACTTTC.

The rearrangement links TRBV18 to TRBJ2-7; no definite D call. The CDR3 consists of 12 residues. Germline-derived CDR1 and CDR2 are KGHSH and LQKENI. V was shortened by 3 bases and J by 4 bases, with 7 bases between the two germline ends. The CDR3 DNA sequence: TGTGCCAGCTCACCTACAGAATACGAGCAGTACTTC. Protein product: CASSPTEYEQYF.

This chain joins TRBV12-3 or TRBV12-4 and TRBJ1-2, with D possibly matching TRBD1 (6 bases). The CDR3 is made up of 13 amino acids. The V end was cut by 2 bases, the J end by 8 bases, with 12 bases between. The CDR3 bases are TGTGCCAGCAGTTTACAGGGGTTAGGGGGCTACACCTTC. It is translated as CASSLQGLGGYTF.

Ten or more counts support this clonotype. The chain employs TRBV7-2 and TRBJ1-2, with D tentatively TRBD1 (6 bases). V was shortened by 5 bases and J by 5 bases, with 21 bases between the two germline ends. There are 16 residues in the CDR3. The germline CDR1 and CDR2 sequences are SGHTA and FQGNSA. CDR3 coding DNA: TGTGCCAGCAGCCTCCGACAGGCCAAACAAGGTTATGGCTACACCTTC. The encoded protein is CASSLRQAKQGYGYTF. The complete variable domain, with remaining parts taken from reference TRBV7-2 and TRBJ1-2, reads GAGVSQSPSNKVTEKGKDVELRCDPISGHTALYWYRQSLGQGLEFLIYFQGNSAPDKSGLPSDRFSAERTGGSVSTLTIQRTQQEDSAVYLCASSLRQAKQGYGYTFGSGTRLTVV.